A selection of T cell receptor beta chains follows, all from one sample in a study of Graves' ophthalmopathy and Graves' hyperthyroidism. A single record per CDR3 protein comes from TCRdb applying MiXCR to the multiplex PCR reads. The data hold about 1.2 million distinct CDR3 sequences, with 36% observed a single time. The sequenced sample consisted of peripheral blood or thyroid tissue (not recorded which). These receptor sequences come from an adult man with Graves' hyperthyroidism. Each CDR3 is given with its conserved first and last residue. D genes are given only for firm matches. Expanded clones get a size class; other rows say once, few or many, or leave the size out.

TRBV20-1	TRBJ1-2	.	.	TGCAGTTCCGGGACTGCGACCCGGGGCTACACCTTC	CSSGTATRGYTF
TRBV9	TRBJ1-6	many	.	TGTGCCAGCAGCGGGAAGGTTGGTTCACCCCTCCACTTT	CASSGKVGSPLHF
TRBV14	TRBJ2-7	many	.	TGTGCCAGCAGCCAAGATTCGCGGAATCCCGCGCCCGAGCAGTACTTC	CASSQDSRNPAPEQYF
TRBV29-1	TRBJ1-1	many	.	TGCAGCGGAACAGGACCTGAGGCTGAAGCTTTCTTT	CSGTGPEAEAFF
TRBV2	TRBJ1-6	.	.	TGTGCCAGCACAAAGGCCGGGGATTCACCCCTCCACTTT	CASTKAGDSPLHF
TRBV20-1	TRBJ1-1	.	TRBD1	TGCAGTGCTAGAGGGGGGGACAGCGCTAATGAAGCTTTCTTT	CSARGGDSANEAFF
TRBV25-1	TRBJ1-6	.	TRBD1	TGTGCCAGCAGTCAGGGACAGGGGGGAAACTATAATTCACCCCTCCACTTT	CASSQGQGGNYNSPLHF
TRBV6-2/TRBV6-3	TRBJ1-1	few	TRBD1	TGTGCCAGCAGCGTCCGACAGGGGGAGAACACTGAAGCTTTCTTT	CASSVRQGENTEAFF
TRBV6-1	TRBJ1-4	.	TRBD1	TGTGCCAGCAGTGGAAGAACAGGGGGTGTTGAAAAACTGTTTTTT	CASSGRTGGVEKLFF
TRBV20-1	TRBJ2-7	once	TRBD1	TGCAGTGCTAGACAGACAGGGGCCTACGAGCAGTACTTC	CSARQTGAYEQYF
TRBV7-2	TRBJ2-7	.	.	TGTGCCAGCAGCTTAGTCCAGGGGCCATCCTACGAGCAGTACTTC	CASSLVQGPSYEQYF
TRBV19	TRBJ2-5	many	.	TGTGCCAGTAGTATCAGAGCGGGGACACAAGAGACCCAGTACTTC	CASSIRAGTQETQYF
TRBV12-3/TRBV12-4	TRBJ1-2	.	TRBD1	TGTGCCAGCAGTTTCCGTCGACAGGGGATCAATGGCTACACCTTC	CASSFRRQGINGYTF
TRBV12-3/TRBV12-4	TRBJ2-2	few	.	TGTGCCAGCAGTTCCCGGTTAGGGATCCGGGAGCTGTTTTTT	CASSSRLGIRELFF
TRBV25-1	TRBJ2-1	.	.	TGTGCCAGCAGCGGGACGGACAATGAGCAGTTCTTC	CASSGTDNEQFF
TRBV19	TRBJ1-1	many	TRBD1	TGTGCCAGTAGTAAAACAGGGGTAACTGAAGCTTTCTTT	CASSKTGVTEAFF
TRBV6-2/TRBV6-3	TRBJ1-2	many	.	TGTGCCAGCAGTCGCGACAGCCCCGATGGCTACACCTTC	CASSRDSPDGYTF
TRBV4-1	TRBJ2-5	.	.	TGCGCCAGCAGCCATAGCGAAGAGACCCAGTACTTC	CASSHSEETQYF
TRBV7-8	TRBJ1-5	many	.	TGTGCCAGCAGCCAAGATTACGGGGGTCACTGGCCCCAGCATTTT	CASSQDYGGHWPQHF
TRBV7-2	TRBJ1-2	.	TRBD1	TGTGCCAGCAGCCCTAAGGGGACAGGGGGCGGATATGGCTACACCTTC	CASSPKGTGGGYGYTF
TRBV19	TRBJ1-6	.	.	TGTGCCAGTAGGTACGACGGTGCTACTCTCCACTTT	CASRYDGATLHF
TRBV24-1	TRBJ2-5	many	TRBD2	TGTGCCACCAGTGACCGTGGACTAGTCGGGACCCAGTACTTC	CATSDRGLVGTQYF
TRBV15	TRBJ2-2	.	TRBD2	TGTGCCACCAGCGTCAGACTAGCGTTCACCGGGGAGCTGTTTTTT	CATSVRLAFTGELFF
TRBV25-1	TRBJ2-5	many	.	TGTGCCAGCAGTGAATGGGGGAGAGAGACCCAGTACTTC	CASSEWGRETQYF
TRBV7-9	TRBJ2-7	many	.	TGTGCCAGCAGCTTACCCAGGGGTTTAGTCGAGCAGTACTTC	CASSLPRGLVEQYF
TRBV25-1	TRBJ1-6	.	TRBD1	TGTGCCAGCAGGGACCAACAGGGGGTCAATTCACCCCTCCACTTT	CASRDQQGVNSPLHF
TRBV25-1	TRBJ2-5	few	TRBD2	TGTGCCAGCAGTGAATTCCCGGGAGGGGAACCCGGGGCCCAGTACTTC	CASSEFPGGEPGAQYF
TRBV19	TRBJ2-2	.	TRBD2	TGTGCCAGTCGTAATAGCGGGGGGTCGTCCGGGGAGCTGTTTTTT	CASRNSGGSSGELFF
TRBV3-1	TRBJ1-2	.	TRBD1	TGTGCCAGCAGCCAAAGTGGGACAGGGATTCAGGGCTACACCTTC	CASSQSGTGIQGYTF
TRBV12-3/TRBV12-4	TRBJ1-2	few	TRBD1	TGTGCCAGCAGTTACCCAGACAGGGGAGTCGGCTACACCTTC	CASSYPDRGVGYTF
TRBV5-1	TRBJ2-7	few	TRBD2	TGCGCCAGCAGTTTCGCGGGAGTAGGTGAGCAGTACTTC	CASSFAGVGEQYF
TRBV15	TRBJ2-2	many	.	TGTGCCACCAGCAGGAGGGGCGTCTCCGGGGAGCTGTTTTTT	CATSRRGVSGELFF
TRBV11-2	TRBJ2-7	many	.	TGTGCCAGCAGCTCTCAGGGCGCGGGCTACGAGCAGTACTTC	CASSSQGAGYEQYF
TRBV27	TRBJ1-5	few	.	TGTGCCAGCAGTCCCGCGGGACTTCAGCCCCAGCATTTT	CASSPAGLQPQHF
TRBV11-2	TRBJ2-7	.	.	TGTGCCACCGAGGCCGGGGGTAGCGTTGAATTGGCCTACGAGCAGTACTTC	CATEAGGSVELAYEQYF
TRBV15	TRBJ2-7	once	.	TGTGCCACCAGCACGACGCGACTAGGAGGGTCCTACGAGCAGTACTTC	CATSTTRLGGSYEQYF
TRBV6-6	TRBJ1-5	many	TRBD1	TGTGCCAGCAACGGACAGGGCGGGCAGCCCCAGCATTTT	CASNGQGGQPQHF
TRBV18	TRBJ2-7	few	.	TGTGCCAGCTCACCATCCTCAGGCCAGGGGCAGTACTTC	CASSPSSGQGQYF
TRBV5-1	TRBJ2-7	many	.	TGTGCCAGCAGTTTCGATACCTACGAGCAGTACTTC	CASSFDTYEQYF
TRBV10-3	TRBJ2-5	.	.	TGTGCCATCAGTGATTATGGGACCCAGTACTTC	CAISDYGTQYF
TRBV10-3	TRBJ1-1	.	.	TGTGCCAGCAGTGATAGGGGTGCCTGGGACACTGAAGCTTTCTTT	CASSDRGAWDTEAFF
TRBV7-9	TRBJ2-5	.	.	TGTGCCAGCAGCTTAATGGCGGGTGGGGCCCAGTACTTC	CASSLMAGGAQYF
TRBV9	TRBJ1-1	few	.	TGTGCCAGCAGCGTAGCTACGTCGACCGGGGAGACGGCAACTGAAGCTTTCTTT	CASSVATSTGETATEAFF
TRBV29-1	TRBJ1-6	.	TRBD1	TGCAGCGTTGTCGGAGGGGGCGAAAATTCACCCCTCCACTTT	CSVVGGGENSPLHF
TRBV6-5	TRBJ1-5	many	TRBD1	TGTGCCAGCAGCCCTCAGACAGGGGACGCACGACAGCCCCAGCATTTT	CASSPQTGDARQPQHF
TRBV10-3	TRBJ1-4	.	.	TGTGCCATCACGCAGGGTGCGGGTCCTCGGGAAAAACTGTTTTTT	CAITQGAGPREKLFF
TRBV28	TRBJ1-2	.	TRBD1	TGTGCCAGCACCCGGGACAGTCGGCAAGGTGGCTACACCTTC	CASTRDSRQGGYTF
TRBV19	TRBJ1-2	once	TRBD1	TGTGCCACTTGGGACAGGGGGCGCAACTACGGCTACACCTTC	CATWDRGRNYGYTF
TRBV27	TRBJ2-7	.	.	TGTGCCAGCAGTTTCACAGGGTTGGGCGAGCAGTACTTC	CASSFTGLGEQYF
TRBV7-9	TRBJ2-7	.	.	TGTGCCAGCAGCTTATCGTGGGACTTC	CASSLSWDF
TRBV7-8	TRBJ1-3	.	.	TGTGCCAGCAGCTCCCCCGGGGTCTCTGGAAACACCATATATTTT	CASSSPGVSGNTIYF
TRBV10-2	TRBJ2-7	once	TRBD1	TGCGCCAGCAGTGAGTTTACAGGGGGTTTCGAGTACGAGCAGTACTTC	CASSEFTGGFEYEQYF
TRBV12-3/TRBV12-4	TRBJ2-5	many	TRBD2	TGTGCCAGCAGGTTGCGGGGGGAGACCCAGTACTTC	CASRLRGETQYF